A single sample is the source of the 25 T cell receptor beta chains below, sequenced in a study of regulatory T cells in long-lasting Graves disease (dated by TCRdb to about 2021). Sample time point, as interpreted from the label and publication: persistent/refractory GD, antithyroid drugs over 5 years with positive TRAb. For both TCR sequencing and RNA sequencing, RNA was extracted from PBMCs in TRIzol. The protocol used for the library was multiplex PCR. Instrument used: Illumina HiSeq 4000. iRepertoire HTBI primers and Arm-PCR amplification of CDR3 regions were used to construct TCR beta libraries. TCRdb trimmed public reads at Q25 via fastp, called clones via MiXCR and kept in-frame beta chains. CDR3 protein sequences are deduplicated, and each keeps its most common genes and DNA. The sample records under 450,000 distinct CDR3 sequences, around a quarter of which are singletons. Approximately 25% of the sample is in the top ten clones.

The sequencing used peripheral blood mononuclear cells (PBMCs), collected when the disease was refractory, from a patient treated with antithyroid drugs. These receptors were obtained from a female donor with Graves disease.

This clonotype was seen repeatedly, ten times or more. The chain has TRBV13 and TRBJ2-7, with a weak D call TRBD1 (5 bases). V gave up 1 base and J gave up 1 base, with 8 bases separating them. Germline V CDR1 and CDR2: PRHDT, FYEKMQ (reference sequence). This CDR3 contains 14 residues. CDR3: CASSLDGASYEQYF. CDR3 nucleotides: TGTGCCAGCAGCTTAGATGGGGCTTCCTACGAGCAGTACTTC.

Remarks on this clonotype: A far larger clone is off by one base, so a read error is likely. The CDR3 DNA sequence: TGTGCCAGCACGAACCTAGCGGAAGGGCTGGAGACCCAGTACTTC. Amino acid sequence: CASTNLAEGLETQYF. The gene calls are TRBV6-1 and TRBJ2-5; 7 bases agree with TRBD2. V shed 7 bases, J shed 5 bases, and the junction held 13 bases outside the gene matches. Germline V gene data show CDR1 as MNHNS and CDR2 as SASEGT. The CDR3 spans 15 residues.

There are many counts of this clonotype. This CDR3 is CASSLGSGELFF. CDR3 nucleotide sequence: TGTGCCAGCAGCTTAGGGTCTGGGGAGCTGTTTTTT. The chain has TRBV7-8 and TRBJ2-2; D call uncertain. Trimming left V 1 base short and J 8 bases short, with 5 bases between. Germline loops: CDR1 SGHVS, CDR2 FQNEAQ. The CDR3 consists of 12 residues.

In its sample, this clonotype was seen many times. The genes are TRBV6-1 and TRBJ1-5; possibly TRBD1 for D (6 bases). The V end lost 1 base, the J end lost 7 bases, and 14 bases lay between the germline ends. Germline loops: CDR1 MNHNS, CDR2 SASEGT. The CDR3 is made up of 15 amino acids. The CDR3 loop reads CASSEGGGAWQPQHF. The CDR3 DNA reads TGTGCCAGCAGTGAAGGGGGGGGGGCCTGGCAGCCCCAGCATTTT.

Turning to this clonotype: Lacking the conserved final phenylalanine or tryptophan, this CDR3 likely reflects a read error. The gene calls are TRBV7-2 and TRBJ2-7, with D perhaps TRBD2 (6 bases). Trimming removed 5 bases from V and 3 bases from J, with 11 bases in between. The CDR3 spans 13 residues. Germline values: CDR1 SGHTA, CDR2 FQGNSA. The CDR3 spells CASSRFSGYEQYS. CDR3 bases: TGTGCCAGCAGCCGGTTTAGCGGCTACGAGCAGTACTCC.

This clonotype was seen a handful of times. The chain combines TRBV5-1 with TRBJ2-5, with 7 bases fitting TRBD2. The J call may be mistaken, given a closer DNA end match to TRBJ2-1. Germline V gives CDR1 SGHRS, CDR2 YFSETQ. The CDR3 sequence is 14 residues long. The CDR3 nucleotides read TGCGCCAGCAGCTTCTCTAGCGGTTACAATGAGCAGTTCTTC. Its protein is CASSFSSGYNEQFF.

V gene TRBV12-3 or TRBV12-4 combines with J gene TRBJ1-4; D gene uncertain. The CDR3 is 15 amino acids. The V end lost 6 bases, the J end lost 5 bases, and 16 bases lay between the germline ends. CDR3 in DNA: TGTGCCAGCAGGATACTCGGAGACGGAAATGAAAAACTGTTTTTT. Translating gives CASRILGDGNEKLFF.

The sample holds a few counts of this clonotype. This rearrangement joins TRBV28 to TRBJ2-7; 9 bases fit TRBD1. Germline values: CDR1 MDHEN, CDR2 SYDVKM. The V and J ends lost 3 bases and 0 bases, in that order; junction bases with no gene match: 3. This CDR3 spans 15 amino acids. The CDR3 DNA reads TGTGCCAGCAGTTTCGACAGGGGGTTCTCCTACGAGCAGTACTTC. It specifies CASSFDRGFSYEQYF.

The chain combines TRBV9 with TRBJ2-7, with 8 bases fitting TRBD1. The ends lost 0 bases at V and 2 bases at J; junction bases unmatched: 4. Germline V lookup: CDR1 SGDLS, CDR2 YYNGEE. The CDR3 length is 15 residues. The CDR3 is CASSVETGGTYEQYF. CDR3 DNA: TGTGCCAGCAGCGTAGAAACAGGGGGAACCTACGAGCAGTACTTC.

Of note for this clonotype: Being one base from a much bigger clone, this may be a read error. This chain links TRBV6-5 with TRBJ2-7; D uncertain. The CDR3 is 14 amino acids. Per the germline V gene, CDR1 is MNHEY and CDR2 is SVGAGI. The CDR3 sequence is CASSFDFLVYELYF. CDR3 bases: TGTGCCAGCAGTTTCGACTTTTTGGTCTACGAGCTGTACTTC.

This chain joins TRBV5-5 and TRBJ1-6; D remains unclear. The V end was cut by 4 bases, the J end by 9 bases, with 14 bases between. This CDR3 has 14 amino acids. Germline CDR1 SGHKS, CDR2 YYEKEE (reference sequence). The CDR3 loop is CASSMGEYLSPLHF. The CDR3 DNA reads TGTGCCAGCAGCATGGGAGAGTACCTTTCACCCCTCCACTTT.

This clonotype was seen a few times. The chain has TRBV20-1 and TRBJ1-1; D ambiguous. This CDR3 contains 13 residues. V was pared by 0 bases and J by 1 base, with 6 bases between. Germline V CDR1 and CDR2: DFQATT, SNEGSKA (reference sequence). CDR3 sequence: CSAREAENTEAFF. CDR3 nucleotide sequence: TGCAGTGCTAGAGAGGCTGAGAACACTGAAGCTTTCTTT.

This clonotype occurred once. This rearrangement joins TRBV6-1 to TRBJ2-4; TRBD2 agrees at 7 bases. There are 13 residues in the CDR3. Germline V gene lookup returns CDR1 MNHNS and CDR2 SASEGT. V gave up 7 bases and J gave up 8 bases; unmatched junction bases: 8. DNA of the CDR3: TGTGCCAGCAAGAGTCGGGGGGAGGACATTCAGTACTTC. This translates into CASKSRGEDIQYF.

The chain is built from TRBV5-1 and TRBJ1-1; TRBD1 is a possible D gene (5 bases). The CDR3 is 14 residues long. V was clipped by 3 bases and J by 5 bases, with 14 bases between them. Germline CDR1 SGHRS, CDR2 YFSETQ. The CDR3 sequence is CASSSLDKGTEAFF. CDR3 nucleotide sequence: TGCGCCAGCAGCTCCCTGGACAAGGGGACTGAAGCTTTCTTT.

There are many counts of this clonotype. DNA for the CDR3: TGTGCCATCGGGGGGTTGAACACTGAAGCTTTCTTT. It specifies CAIGGLNTEAFF. This chain connects TRBV10-3 to TRBJ1-1; the D gene is possibly TRBD1 (5 bases). The CDR3 covers 12 residues. The V gene lost 8 bases and the J gene lost 0 bases, with 7 bases spanning the gap. Per germline, CDR1 ENHRY and CDR2 SYGVKD.

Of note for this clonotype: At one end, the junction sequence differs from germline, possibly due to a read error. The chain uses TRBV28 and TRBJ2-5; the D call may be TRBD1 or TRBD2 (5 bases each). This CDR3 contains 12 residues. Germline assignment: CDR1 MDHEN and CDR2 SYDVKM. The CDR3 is CASSLLGETRYF. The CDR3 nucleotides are TGTGCCAGCAGTTTATTGGGGGAGACCCGGTACTTC.

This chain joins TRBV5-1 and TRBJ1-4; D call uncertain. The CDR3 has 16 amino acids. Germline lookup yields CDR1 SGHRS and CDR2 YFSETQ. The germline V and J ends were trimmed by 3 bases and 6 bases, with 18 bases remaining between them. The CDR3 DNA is TGCGCCAGCAGCTCCGGCCTTTTGGCTCCGGATGAAAAACTGTTTTTT. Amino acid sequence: CASSSGLLAPDEKLFF.

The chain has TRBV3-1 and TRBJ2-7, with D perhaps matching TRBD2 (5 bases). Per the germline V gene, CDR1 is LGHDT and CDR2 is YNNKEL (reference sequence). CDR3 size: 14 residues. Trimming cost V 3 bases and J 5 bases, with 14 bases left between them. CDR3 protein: CASSQRETIDEQYF. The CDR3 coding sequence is TGTGCCAGCAGCCAGAGGGAGACTATCGACGAGCAGTACTTC.

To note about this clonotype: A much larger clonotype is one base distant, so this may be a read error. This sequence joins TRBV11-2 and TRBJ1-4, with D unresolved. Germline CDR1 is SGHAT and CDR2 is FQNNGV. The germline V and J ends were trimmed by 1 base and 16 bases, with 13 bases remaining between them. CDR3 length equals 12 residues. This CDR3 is CASSLGHGYSFF. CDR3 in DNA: TGTGCCAGCAGCTTAGGGCATGGCTACTCGTTTTTT.

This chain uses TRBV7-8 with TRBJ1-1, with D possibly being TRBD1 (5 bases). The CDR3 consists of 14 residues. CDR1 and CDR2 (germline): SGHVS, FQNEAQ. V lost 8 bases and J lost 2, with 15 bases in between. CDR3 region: CASSSKQGNTEAFF. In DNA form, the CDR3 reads TGTGCCAGCTCAAGTAAGCAGGGAAACACTGAAGCTTTCTTT.

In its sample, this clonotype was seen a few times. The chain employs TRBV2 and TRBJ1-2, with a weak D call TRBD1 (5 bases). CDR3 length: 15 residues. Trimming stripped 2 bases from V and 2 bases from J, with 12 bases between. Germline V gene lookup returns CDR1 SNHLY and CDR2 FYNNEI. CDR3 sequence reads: CASSEPGQGNYGYTF. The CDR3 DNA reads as TGTGCCAGCAGTGAACCCGGTCAGGGAAACTATGGCTACACCTTC.

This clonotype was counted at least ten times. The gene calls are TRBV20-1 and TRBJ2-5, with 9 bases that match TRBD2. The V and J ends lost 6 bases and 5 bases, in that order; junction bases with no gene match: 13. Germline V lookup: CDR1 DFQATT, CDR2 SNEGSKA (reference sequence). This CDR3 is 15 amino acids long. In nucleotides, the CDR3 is TGCAGTGCCACCCCAACCGCGGGAGGGGGGGAGACCCAGTACTTC. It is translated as CSATPTAGGGETQYF.

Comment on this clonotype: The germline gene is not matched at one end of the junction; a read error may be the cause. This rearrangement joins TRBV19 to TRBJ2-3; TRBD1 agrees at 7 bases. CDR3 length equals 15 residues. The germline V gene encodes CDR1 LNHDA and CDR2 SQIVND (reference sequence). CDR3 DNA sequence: TGTGCCAGTAGGATAGGGACAGAGAGCACAGATACGCAGTATTTT. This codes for CASRIGTESTDTQYF.

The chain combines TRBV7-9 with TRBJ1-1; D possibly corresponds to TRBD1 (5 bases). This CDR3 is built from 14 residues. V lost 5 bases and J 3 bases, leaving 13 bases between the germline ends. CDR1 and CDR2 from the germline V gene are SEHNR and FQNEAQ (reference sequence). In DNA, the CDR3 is TGTGCCAGCAGCAACCGGGGGGAAGACACTGAAGCTTTCTTT. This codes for CASSNRGEDTEAFF.

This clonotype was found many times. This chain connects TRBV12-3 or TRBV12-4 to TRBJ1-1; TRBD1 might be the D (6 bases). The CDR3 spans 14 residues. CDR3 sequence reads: CAITGGAANTEAFF. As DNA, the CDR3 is TGTGCGATTACTGGGGGGGCTGCTAACACTGAAGCTTTCTTT.